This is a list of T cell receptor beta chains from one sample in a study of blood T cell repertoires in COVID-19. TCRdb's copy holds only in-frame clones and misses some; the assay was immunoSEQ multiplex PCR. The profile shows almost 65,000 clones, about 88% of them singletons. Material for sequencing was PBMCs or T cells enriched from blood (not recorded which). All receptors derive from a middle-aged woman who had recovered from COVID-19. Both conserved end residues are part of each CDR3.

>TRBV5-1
CASSFEGDQPQHF
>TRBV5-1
CASSLEGGGVQETQYF
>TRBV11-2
CASSLGGGLGYTF
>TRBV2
CASSKTGPTYEQYF
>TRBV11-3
CASSTDGSSYNEQFF
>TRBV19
CASSIRAGDPYNEQFF
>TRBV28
CASSLTSGGTDTQYF
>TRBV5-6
CASSLGQVQQPQHF
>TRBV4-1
CASSQPRDRKETQYF
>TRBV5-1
CASSLGDGTSGGREQFF
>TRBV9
CASSVQLQGFPNEAFF
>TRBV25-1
CASSWDRDNSPLHF
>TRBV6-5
CASSQRGVVTGELFF
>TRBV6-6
CASSYGTPNPGELFF
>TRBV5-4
CASSLGQGELEKLFF
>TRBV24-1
CATSDPGQGVAFF
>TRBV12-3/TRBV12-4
CASTSGVTDTQYF
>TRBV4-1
CASSQRTGTSEAFF
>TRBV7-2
CASSLRGGAGGDQETQYF
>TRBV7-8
CASSYRQSSYEQYF
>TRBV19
CASSPGGGQQYF
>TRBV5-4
CASSLEGAAGGYTF
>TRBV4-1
CASSQGLATQETQYF
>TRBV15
CATSRSAGVEETQYF
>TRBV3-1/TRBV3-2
CASSPRRVGNEQFF
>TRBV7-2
CASSPLAGGPLGEQYF
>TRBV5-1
CASSQSPTGGYNEQFF
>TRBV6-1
CASSAQNRDRGTGELFF
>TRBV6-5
CASRAGRGSTDTQYF
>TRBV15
CASNRDYFQETQYF
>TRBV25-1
CASSITLADTQYF
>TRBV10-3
CAISGEQGGFNEKLFF
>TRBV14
CASSRQVAGLLGLASYEQYF
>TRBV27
CATSGGAVNGYTF
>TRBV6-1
CASSEAPRDRGRQPQHF
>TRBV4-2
CASSQGLSGKAFF
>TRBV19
CASSRPGQGANNGQPQHF
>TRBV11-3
CASSPRGGGRTYEQYF
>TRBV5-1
CASSLDTSGSYHSYNEQFF
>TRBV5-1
CASSITTSGSTGELFF
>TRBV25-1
CASSDAGQGREKLFF
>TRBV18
CASSPRAGGADTQYF
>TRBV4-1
CASSHPSTGMNTEAFF
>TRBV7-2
CASSLGGGFKAGYTF
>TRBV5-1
CASSLAAGTGYGNTIYF
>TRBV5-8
CASSLGQGFYNEQFF